These 25 T cell receptor beta chains share one sample of origin, sequenced in a study of CD8 T cells in Susac syndrome (dated by TCRdb to between 2018 and 2021). Library preparation employed the immunoSEQ multiplex PCR assay. RNA was extracted using the RNeasy kit, and about 0.45 to 1 microgram was reverse transcribed with random hexamers. TCRdb cleaned the public reads at Q25 with fastp, built clones with MiXCR and kept in-frame beta chains. Each CDR3 protein appears once, grouped with its most common genes and DNA. For this sample the table gives more than 65,000 distinct CDR3 sequences, of which 85% to 95% were detected only once. The top ten clones comprise about 0.26% of the sample. Sequenced: CD8+ T cells from PBMCs. These receptors all stem from a human donor in good health.

The chain combines TRBV29-1 with TRBJ2-7, with D possibly TRBD1 on 6 matching bases. Germline values: CDR1 SQVTM, CDR2 ANQGSEA. With 3 bases removed from V and 0 bases from J, the gap between germline ends came to 15 bases. The CDR3 runs 15 residues. CDR3 DNA: TGCAGCGTTGAGGACCGACAGGCGTTCTCCTACGAGCAGTACTTC. Its translation is CSVEDRQAFSYEQYF.

V usage is TRBV28 and J usage is TRBJ1-4; 7 bases fit TRBD1. V gave up 6 bases and J gave up 7 bases; unmatched junction bases: 8. Germline-derived CDR1 and CDR2 are MDHEN and SYDVKM. The CDR3 is 14 residues long. CDR3 DNA sequence: TGTGCCAGCAGCTCCGGACAGGAGGGTGAAAAACTGTTTTTT. It encodes CASSSGQEGEKLFF.

The chain recombines TRBV29-1 with TRBJ2-2; D is possibly TRBD1 or TRBD2 (5 bases each). The CDR3 spans 14 residues. Trimming left V 7 bases short and J 4 bases short, with 16 bases between. The germline CDR1 and CDR2 sequences are SQVTM and ANQGSEA. This CDR3 reads CSAEVLGPTGELFF. CDR3 nucleotide sequence: TGCAGCGCCGAGGTGCTGGGACCCACCGGGGAGCTGTTTTTT.

V gene TRBV9 combines with J gene TRBJ2-1; no clear D gene. The V end lost 0 bases, the J end lost 1 base, and 8 bases lay between the germline ends. The CDR3 is 15 amino acids. Germline V gene lookup returns CDR1 SGDLS and CDR2 YYNGEE. The CDR3 nucleotides are TGTGCCAGCAGCGTAGCGTCGTTATCCTACAATGAGCAGTTCTTC. This sequence encodes CASSVASLSYNEQFF.

The chain joins TRBV5-1 to TRBJ2-7; D may be TRBD2 (5 bases). CDR3 size: 13 residues. Per the germline V gene, CDR1 is SGHRS and CDR2 is YFSETQ. Trimming cost V 0 bases and J 3 bases, with 7 bases left between them. Written as DNA, the CDR3 is TGCGCCAGCAGCTTGGAAGGGAGCTACGAGCAGTACTTC. This encodes CASSLEGSYEQYF.

The chain has TRBV6-5 and TRBJ2-6, with a tentative D call TRBD1 (6 bases). Germline V gene lookup returns CDR1 MNHEY and CDR2 SVGAGI. Trimming removed 3 bases from V and 0 bases from J, with 15 bases in between. This CDR3 is built from 18 residues. CDR3 DNA: TGTGCCAGCAGTTATGGGGGACACAGCTCCTCTGGGGCCAACGTCCTGACTTTC. It codes for CASSYGGHSSSGANVLTF.

V is TRBV18 and J is TRBJ2-5; TRBD2 might be the D (5 bases). Germline lookup yields CDR1 KGHSH and CDR2 LQKENI. Trimming removed 4 bases from V and 1 base from J, with 13 bases in between. This CDR3 is 15 amino acids long. The CDR3, as DNA: TGTGCCAGCTCACTGCCGGGATCTCTCCAAGAGACCCAGTACTTC. Protein: CASSLPGSLQETQYF.

The V call is TRBV6-5, the J call TRBJ2-3; 7 positions match TRBD2. With V trimmed by 2 bases and J by 4 bases, 6 bases remained unmatched. Per germline, CDR1 MNHEY and CDR2 SVGAGI. The CDR3 sequence is 15 residues long. CDR3 sequence (DNA): TGTGCCAGCAGTTACGTACGGGGGGAGGCAGATACGCAGTATTTT. Translation gives CASSYVRGEADTQYF.

V and J are TRBV2 and TRBJ1-1; D remains unclear. This CDR3 is built from 13 residues. Germline loops: CDR1 SNHLY, CDR2 FYNNEI. V was cut by 2 bases and J by 3 bases, with 7 bases left in between. CDR3 in amino acids: CASSERSYTEAFF. CDR3 DNA sequence: TGTGCCAGCAGTGAAAGGTCTTACACTGAAGCTTTCTTT. Drawing the rest from reference TRBV2 and TRBJ1-1, the complete variable domain is EPEVTQTPSHQVTQMGQEVILRCVPISNHLYFYWYRQILGQKVEFLVSFYNNEISEKSEIFDDQFSVERPDGSNFTLKIRSTKLEDSAMYFCASSERSYTEAFFGQGTRLTVV.

The J gene is TRBJ2-7, the V gene TRBV13; D perhaps matches TRBD2 (6 bases). V was pared by 6 bases and J by 0 bases, with 15 bases between. This CDR3 contains 15 residues. Germline assignment: CDR1 PRHDT and CDR2 FYEKMQ (reference sequence). This CDR3 reads CASSYGGPLSYEQYV. In DNA, the CDR3 is TGTGCCAGCAGTTACGGGGGACCGCTCTCCTACGAGCAGTACGTC.

V gene TRBV5-6 combines with J gene TRBJ2-1, with D possibly TRBD1 on 5 matching bases. Per germline, CDR1 SGHDT and CDR2 YYEEEE. Trimming shortened V by 4 bases and J by 4 bases, and 15 bases separated the two germline ends. This CDR3 spans 15 amino acids. The CDR3 coding sequence is TGTGCCAGCAGCCCCTTAGGGGTCGGATACAATGAGCAGTTCTTC. This sequence encodes CASSPLGVGYNEQFF.

The chain is built from TRBV9 and TRBJ1-1; D unresolved. This CDR3 comprises 14 residues. The V gene lost 2 bases and the J gene lost 0 bases, with 8 bases spanning the gap. CDR1 and CDR2 (germline): SGDLS, YYNGEE. The CDR3 bases are TGTGCCAGCAGCGTGGGCAGTTTGAACACTGAAGCTTTCTTT. Residues: CASSVGSLNTEAFF.

The chain is built from TRBV4-1 and TRBJ2-7, with D tentatively TRBD2 (6 bases). V was pared by 4 bases and J by 2 bases, with 15 bases between. Germline V gene lookup returns CDR1 MGHRA and CDR2 YSYEKL. The CDR3 runs 15 residues. Here the CDR3 reads CASSPRDSSPYEQYF. The CDR3 DNA is TGCGCCAGCAGCCCCCGGGACTCCAGTCCCTACGAGCAGTACTTC.

The CDR3 DNA reads TGTGCCAGCAGCCAAGATCTACTGGTAAGCACAGATACGCAGTATTTT. Amino acid sequence: CASSQDLLVSTDTQYF. The rearrangement joins TRBV4-2 to TRBJ2-3; no clear D gene. The V end lost 0 bases, the J end lost 0 bases, and 10 bases lay between the germline ends. This CDR3 is 16 amino acids long. CDR1 is LGHNA, CDR2 YNFKEQ, per germline.

The V call is TRBV19, the J call TRBJ1-1; D ambiguous. The germline V and J ends were trimmed by 0 bases and 0 bases, with 8 bases remaining between them. The germline CDR1 and CDR2 sequences are LNHDA and SQIVND (reference sequence). The CDR3 runs 15 residues. CDR3 amino acids: CASSIDSVLNTEAFF. DNA of the CDR3: TGTGCCAGTAGTATAGATTCAGTTTTGAACACTGAAGCTTTCTTT.

The V and J genes are TRBV5-6 and TRBJ2-5; D ambiguous. Trimming removed 0 bases from V and 3 bases from J, with 6 bases in between. In germline, CDR1 is SGHDT, CDR2 YYEEEE. The CDR3 runs 13 residues. Written as DNA, the CDR3 is TGTGCCAGCAGCTTGGTAGGGAAAGAGACCCAGTACTTC. The encoded protein is CASSLVGKETQYF.

V is TRBV7-9 and J is TRBJ2-2, with TRBD1 matching over 10 bases. V shed 6 bases and J 3 bases; nucleotides not matched to a gene: 7. The CDR3 has 16 amino acids. Germline CDR1 is SEHNR and CDR2 is FQNEAQ (reference sequence). CDR3 amino acids: CASSRQGAMDTGELFF. DNA for the CDR3: TGTGCCAGCAGTCGACAGGGGGCTATGGACACCGGGGAGCTGTTTTTT.

V usage is TRBV5-1 and J usage is TRBJ2-7; D unresolved. This CDR3 is built from 14 residues. V gave up 1 base and J gave up 6 bases, with 14 bases separating them. Germline V lookup: CDR1 SGHRS, CDR2 YFSETQ. The CDR3 loop reads CASSLSIYHGEQYV. CDR3 sequence (DNA): TGCGCCAGCAGCTTGTCTATCTACCACGGCGAGCAGTACGTC.

The chain employs TRBV5-1 and TRBJ2-2; a possible D gene is TRBD2 (5 bases). This CDR3 is built from 14 residues. Germline V gene data show CDR1 as SGHRS and CDR2 as YFSETQ. Deletions cut 0 bases from V and 6 bases from J, with 9 bases between. CDR3 in amino acids: CASSLAPGAGELFF. In DNA, the CDR3 is TGCGCCAGCAGCTTGGCCCCCGGGGCCGGGGAGCTGTTTTTT. The full variable domain, completed using reference TRBV5-1 and TRBJ2-2, is KAGVTQTPRYLIKTRGQQVTLSCSPISGHRSVSWYQQTPGQGLQFLFEYFSETQRNKGNFPGRFSGRQFSNSRSEMNVSTLELGDSALYLCASSLAPGAGELFFGEGSRLTVL.

J is TRBJ2-3 and V is TRBV10-3; the D gene is possibly TRBD2 (6 bases). The CDR3 has 12 amino acids. Germline-derived CDR1 and CDR2 are ENHRY and SYGVKD. V was shortened by 10 bases and J by 2 bases, with 10 bases between the two germline ends. CDR3 protein: CASGVLTDTQYF. CDR3 nucleotide sequence: TGTGCCAGCGGGGTCCTCACAGATACGCAGTATTTT.

The rearrangement links TRBV7-9 to TRBJ2-7; no firm D call. CDR3 length equals 11 residues. The germline V and J ends were trimmed by 1 base and 9 bases, with 7 bases remaining between them. The V gene's germline CDR1 is SEHNR and CDR2 FQNEAQ (reference sequence). CDR3 DNA: TGTGCCAGCAGCTTAGGGACCGGGCAGTACGTC. Translation: CASSLGTGQYV.

The chain couples TRBV4-1 to TRBJ2-7; no reliable D call. CDR3 length: 14 amino acids. Germline V lookup: CDR1 MGHRA, CDR2 YSYEKL. V was trimmed by 2 bases and J by 6 bases, leaving 14 bases between them. The CDR3 sequence is CASSQPGSWGEQYF. The CDR3 DNA reads TGCGCCAGCAGCCAACCCGGGTCCTGGGGCGAGCAGTACTTC.

The chain is built from TRBV28 and TRBJ1-1, with D possibly being TRBD1 (5 bases). The CDR3 sequence is 14 residues long. V was shortened by 2 bases and J by 0 bases, with 7 bases between the two germline ends. Germline V lookup: CDR1 MDHEN, CDR2 SYDVKM. The chain's CDR3 is CASSLMGLNTEAFF. As DNA, the CDR3 is TGTGCCAGCAGTTTAATGGGACTGAACACTGAAGCTTTCTTT. The whole variable domain, remainder taken from reference TRBV28 and TRBJ1-1, is DVKVTQSSRYLVKRTGEKVFLECVQDMDHENMFWYRQDPGLGLRLIYFSYDVKMKEKGDIPEGYSVSREKKERFSLILESASTNQTSMYLCASSLMGLNTEAFFGQGTRLTVV.

The rearrangement joins TRBV7-9 to TRBJ2-3; possibly TRBD1 or TRBD2 for D (5 bases each). V lost 2 bases, J lost 6 bases, and 15 bases lay in between. There are 15 residues in the CDR3. The germline V gene encodes CDR1 SEHNR and CDR2 FQNEAQ (reference sequence). The CDR3, as DNA: TGTGCCAGCAGCTTACCCGGGACCCAAGGGGATACGCAGTATTTT. It specifies CASSLPGTQGDTQYF. The whole variable domain, remainder taken from reference TRBV7-9 and TRBJ2-3, is DTGVSQNPRHKITKRGQNVTFRCDPISEHNRLYWYRQTLGQGPEFLTYFQNEAQLEKSRLLSDRFSAERPKGSFSTLEIQRTEQGDSAMYLCASSLPGTQGDTQYFGPGTRLTVL.

This sequence joins TRBV9 and TRBJ2-7; D unresolved. Between the trimmed V and J ends, which lost 0 bases and 5 bases, there was a span of 12 bases. The germline CDR1 and CDR2 sequences are SGDLS and YYNGEE. The CDR3 consists of 14 residues. CDR3 in amino acids: CASSVEGSGDEQYF. The CDR3 DNA follows: TGTGCCAGCAGCGTAGAAGGGTCTGGCGACGAGCAGTACTTC.